A single sample gave rise to the 9 T cell receptor beta chains below, sequenced in a study of T cells in Graves' hyperthyroidism and ophthalmopathy. RNA transcripts yielded amplified TCR beta CDR3 regions. TCR CDR3 regions were first amplified by RT-PCR with HTBI primers. One entry per CDR3 protein, called by TCRdb with MiXCR from the multiplex PCR reads. The repertoire includes some 460,000 distinct CDR3 sequences, about a sixth of them detected once, and over 7.5% sits in the top ten. Specimen: blood. These receptor sequences come from a young woman with Graves' hyperthyroidism.

This clonotype was recorded many times. As DNA, the CDR3 is TGCAGTGCAACCGGGGGGGGGGAGCAGTTCTTC. Translated: CSATGGGEQFF. The chain combines TRBV20-1 with TRBJ2-1, with 8 positions matching TRBD2. The CDR3 loop spans 11 amino acids. Germline V lookup: CDR1 DFQATT, CDR2 SNEGSKA (reference sequence). V lost 6 bases and J lost 10; bases outside the gene matches: 5.

CDR3: CASTEVRGPGNTIYF. In nucleotides, the CDR3 is TGTGCCAGCACCGAGGTCAGGGGGCCGGGAAACACCATATATTTT. The chain carries TRBV12-3 or TRBV12-4 and TRBJ1-3, with 8 bases identical to TRBD1. CDR3 length: 15 residues. V trimming: 7 bases; J trimming: 4 bases; junction bases outside the gene matches: 9.

At least ten counts were recorded for this clonotype. This chain joins TRBV5-5 and TRBJ2-7; a weak D match, TRBD1 (5 bases). Germline loops: CDR1 SGHKS, CDR2 YYEKEE (reference sequence). V was trimmed by 4 bases and J by 7 bases, leaving 21 bases between them. This CDR3 spans 15 amino acids. As DNA, the CDR3 is TGTGCCAGCAGCGCGGCGTCGGACACGTCCTTGGAGCAGTACTTC. Protein sequence: CASSAASDTSLEQYF.

The chain employs TRBV5-1 and TRBJ1-1, with D perhaps TRBD1 (6 bases). Trimming stripped 4 bases from V and 1 base from J, with 11 bases between. CDR1 is SGHRS and CDR2 is YFSETQ in the germline V gene. This CDR3 comprises 14 residues. CDR3: CASSPGHPNTEAFF. CDR3 DNA: TGCGCCAGCAGCCCGGGACATCCGAACACTGAAGCTTTCTTT.

Comments on this clonotype: This may be a read error: a much more frequent sequence differs by one nucleotide. This chain uses TRBV11-1 with TRBJ2-1; D is possibly TRBD2 (5 bases). The CDR3 has 15 residues. Germline CDR1 SGHAT, CDR2 FQDESV (reference sequence). In DNA, the CDR3 is TGTGCCGGCAGCCCAGAGTGGGGAGCGTACAATGAGCAGTTCTTC. This codes for CAGSPEWGAYNEQFF.

This clonotype showed up many times. V usage is TRBV5-5 and J usage is TRBJ2-7, with a weak D call TRBD1 (5 bases). CDR1 SGHKS and CDR2 YYEKEE come from the germline V gene (reference sequence). The CDR3 is made up of 15 amino acids. V was shortened by 2 bases and J by 0 bases, with 12 bases between the two germline ends. In nucleotides, the CDR3 is TGTGCCAGCAGCTTCGGTCGGCAGGGCTCCTACGAGCAGTACTTC. Its translation: CASSFGRQGSYEQYF.

Many counts were recorded for this clonotype. CDR3 DNA: TGTGCCTGGAGTCTGGGACAGGGGGGCGAGCAGTACTTC. Translated: CAWSLGQGGEQYF. The rearrangement links TRBV30 to TRBJ2-7; 11 bases fit TRBD1. The CDR3 sequence is 13 residues long. From germline, CDR1 is GTSNPN and CDR2 SVGIG (reference sequence). V dropped 2 bases and J dropped 6; count of bases not matched to a gene: 3.

This clonotype was seen at least ten times. The chain combines TRBV5-1 with TRBJ1-1, with TRBD1 identical over 9 bases. The CDR3 consists of 16 residues. Looked up from germline, CDR1 is SGHRS and CDR2 is YFSETQ. Trimming removed 5 bases from V and 6 bases from J; junction bases left unmatched: 14. CDR3 bases: TGCGCCAGCAGAAGTACAGGGGGCGCGTCGTCCCCTGAAGCTTTCTTT. Protein product: CASRSTGGASSPEAFF.

There are a few counts of this clonotype. The V call is TRBV20-1, the J call TRBJ2-1, with 11 bases lining up with TRBD1. This CDR3 is 15 amino acids long. V was clipped by 1 base and J by 5 bases; unmatched bases: 4. Germline loops: CDR1 DFQATT, CDR2 SNEGSKA (reference sequence). CDR3 residues: CSARAGTGGNNEQFF. The CDR3 DNA sequence: TGCAGTGCTAGAGCCGGGACAGGGGGAAACAATGAGCAGTTCTTC.